The source of this TCR beta chain is a study of OX40 agonist ivuxolimab in advanced cancers. For the study at large: Partial response was recorded in three patients: one hepatocellular carcinoma and two cutaneous melanoma cases. Study results and caveats: Both CD4+ and CD8+ T cell populations in blood had undergone clonal expansion by week 6 at 0.1 to 3.0 mg/kg. Mean expanded clone counts were higher in CD8+ than CD4+ T cells.

This clone was seen more than once but under ten times. The antigen remains undetermined. Profiled with immunoSEQ multiplex PCR; TCRdb holds only in-frame clones, not every one. Here the sample spans around 60,000 clones, about nine tenths being singletons. The germline V gene has CDR1 MDHEN and CDR2 SYDVKM. V gave up 5 bases and J gave up 2 bases; unmatched junction bases: 9. The CDR3 totals 17 residues. The source is an adult with an advanced solid tumor such as melanoma, head and neck, liver or kidney cancer. This material consisted of CD4+ or CD8+ T cells sorted from blood, taken in a trial of the OX40 agonist ivuxolimab. The chain joins TRBV28 to TRBJ2-1; 10 bases fit TRBD1. The CDR3: CASSRIPGQGTYNEQFF. The CDR3 region has the DNA TGTGCCAGCAGTCGGATACCGGGACAGGGGACCTACAATGAGCAGTTCTTC.